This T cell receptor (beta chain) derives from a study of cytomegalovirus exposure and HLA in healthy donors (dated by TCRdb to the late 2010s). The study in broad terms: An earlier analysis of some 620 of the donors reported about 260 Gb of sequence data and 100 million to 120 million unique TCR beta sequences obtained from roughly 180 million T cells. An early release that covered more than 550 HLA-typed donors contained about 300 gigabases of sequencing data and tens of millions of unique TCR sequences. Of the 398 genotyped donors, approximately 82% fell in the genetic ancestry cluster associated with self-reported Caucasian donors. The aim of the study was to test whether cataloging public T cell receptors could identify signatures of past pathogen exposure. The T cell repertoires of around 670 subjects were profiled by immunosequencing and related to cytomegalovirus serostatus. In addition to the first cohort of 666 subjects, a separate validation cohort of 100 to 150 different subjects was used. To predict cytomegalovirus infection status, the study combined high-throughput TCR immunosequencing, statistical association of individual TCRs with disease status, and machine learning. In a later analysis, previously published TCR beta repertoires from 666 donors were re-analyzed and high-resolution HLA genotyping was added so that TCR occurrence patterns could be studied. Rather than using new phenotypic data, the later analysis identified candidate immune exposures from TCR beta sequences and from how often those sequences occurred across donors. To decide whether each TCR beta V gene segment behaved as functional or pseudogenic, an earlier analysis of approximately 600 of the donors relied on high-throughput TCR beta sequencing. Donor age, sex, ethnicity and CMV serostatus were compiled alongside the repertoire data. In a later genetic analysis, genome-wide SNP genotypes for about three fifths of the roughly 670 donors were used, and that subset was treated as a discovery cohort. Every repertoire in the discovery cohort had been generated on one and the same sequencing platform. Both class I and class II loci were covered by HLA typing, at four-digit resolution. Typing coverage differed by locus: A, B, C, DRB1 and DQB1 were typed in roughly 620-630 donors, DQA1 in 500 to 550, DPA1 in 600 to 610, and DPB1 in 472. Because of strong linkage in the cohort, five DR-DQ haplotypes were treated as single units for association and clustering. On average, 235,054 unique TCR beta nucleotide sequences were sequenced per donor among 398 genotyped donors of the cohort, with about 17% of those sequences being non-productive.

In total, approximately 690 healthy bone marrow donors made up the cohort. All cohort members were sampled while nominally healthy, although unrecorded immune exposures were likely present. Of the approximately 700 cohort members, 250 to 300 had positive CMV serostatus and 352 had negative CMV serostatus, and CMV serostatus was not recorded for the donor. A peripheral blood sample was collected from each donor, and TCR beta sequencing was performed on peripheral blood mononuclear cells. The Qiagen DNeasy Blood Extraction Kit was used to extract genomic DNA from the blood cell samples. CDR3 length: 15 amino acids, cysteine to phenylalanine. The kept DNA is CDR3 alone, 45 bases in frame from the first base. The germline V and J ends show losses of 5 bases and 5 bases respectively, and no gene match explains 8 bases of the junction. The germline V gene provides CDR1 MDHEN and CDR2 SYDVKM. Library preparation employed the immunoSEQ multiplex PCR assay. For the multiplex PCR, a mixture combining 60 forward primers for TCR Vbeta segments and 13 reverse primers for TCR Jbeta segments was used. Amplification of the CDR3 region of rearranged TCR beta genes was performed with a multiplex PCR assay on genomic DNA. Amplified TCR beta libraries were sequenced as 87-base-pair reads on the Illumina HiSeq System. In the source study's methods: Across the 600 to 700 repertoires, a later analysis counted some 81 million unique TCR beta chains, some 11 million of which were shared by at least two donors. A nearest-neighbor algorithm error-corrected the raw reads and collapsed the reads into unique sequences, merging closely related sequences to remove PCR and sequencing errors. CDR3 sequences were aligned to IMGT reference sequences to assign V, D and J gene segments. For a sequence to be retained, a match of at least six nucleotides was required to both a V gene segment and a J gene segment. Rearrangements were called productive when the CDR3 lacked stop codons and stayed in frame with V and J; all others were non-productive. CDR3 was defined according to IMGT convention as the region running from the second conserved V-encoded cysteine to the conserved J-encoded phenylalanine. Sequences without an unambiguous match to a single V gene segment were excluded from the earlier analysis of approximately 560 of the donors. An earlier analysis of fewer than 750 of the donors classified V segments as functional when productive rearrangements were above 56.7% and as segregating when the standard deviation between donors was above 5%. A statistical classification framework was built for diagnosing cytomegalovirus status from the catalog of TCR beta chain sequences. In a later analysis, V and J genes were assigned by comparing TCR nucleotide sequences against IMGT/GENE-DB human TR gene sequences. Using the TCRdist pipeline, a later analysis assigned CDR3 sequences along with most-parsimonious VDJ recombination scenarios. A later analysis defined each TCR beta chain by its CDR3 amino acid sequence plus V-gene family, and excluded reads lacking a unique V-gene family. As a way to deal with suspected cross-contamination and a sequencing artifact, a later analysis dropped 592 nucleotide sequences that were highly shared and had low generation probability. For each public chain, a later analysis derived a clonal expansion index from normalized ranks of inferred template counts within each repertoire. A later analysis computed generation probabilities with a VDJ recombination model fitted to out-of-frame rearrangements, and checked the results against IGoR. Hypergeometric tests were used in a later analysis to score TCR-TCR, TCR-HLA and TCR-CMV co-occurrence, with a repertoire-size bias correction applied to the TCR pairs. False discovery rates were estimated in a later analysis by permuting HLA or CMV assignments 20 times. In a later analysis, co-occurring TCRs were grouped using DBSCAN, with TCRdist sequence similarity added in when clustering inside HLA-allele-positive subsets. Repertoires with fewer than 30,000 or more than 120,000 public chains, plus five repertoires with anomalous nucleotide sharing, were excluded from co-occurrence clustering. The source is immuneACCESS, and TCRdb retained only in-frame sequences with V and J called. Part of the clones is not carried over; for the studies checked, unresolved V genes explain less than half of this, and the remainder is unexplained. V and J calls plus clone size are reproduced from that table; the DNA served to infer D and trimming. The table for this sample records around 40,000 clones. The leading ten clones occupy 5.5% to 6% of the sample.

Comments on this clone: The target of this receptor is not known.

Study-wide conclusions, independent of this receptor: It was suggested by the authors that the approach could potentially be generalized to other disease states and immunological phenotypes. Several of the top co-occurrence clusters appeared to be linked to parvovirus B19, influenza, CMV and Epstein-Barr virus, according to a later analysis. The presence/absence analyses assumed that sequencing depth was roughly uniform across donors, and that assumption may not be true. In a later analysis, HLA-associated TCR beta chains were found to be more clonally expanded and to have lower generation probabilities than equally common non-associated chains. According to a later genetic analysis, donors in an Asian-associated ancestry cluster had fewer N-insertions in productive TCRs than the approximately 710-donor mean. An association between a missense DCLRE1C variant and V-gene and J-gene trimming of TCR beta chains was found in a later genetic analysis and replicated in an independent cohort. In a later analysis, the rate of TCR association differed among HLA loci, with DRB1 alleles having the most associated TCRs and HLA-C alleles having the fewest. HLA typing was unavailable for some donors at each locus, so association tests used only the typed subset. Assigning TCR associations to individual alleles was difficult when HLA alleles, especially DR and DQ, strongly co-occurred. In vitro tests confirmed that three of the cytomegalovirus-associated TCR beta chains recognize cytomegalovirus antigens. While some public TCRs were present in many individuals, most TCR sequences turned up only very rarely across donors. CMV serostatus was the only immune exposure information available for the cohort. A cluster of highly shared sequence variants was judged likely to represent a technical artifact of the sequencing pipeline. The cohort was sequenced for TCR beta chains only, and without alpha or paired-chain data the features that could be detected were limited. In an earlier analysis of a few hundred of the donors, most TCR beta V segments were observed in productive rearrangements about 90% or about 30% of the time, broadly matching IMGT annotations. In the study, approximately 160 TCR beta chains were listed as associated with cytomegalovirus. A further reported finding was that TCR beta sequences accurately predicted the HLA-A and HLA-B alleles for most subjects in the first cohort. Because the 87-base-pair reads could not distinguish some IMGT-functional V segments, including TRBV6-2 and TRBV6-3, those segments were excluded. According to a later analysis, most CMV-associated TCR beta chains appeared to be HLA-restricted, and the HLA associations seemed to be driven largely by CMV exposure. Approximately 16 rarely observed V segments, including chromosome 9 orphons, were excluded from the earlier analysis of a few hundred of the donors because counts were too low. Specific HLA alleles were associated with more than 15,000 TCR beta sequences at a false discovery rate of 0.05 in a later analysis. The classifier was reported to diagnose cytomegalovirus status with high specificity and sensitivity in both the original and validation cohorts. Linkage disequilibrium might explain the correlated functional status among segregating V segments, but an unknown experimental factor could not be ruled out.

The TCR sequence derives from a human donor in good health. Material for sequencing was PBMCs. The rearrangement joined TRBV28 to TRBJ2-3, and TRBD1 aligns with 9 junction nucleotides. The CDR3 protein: CASSEPGQGRDTQYF. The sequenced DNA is TGTGCCAGCAGTGAACCGGGACAGGGAAGAGATACGCAGTATTTT. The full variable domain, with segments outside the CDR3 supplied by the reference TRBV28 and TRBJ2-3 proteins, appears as DVKVTQSSRYLVKRTGEKVFLECVQDMDHENMFWYRQDPGLGLRLIYFSYDVKMKEKGDIPEGYSVSREKKERFSLILESASTNQTSMYLCASSEPGQGRDTQYFGPGTRLTVL.